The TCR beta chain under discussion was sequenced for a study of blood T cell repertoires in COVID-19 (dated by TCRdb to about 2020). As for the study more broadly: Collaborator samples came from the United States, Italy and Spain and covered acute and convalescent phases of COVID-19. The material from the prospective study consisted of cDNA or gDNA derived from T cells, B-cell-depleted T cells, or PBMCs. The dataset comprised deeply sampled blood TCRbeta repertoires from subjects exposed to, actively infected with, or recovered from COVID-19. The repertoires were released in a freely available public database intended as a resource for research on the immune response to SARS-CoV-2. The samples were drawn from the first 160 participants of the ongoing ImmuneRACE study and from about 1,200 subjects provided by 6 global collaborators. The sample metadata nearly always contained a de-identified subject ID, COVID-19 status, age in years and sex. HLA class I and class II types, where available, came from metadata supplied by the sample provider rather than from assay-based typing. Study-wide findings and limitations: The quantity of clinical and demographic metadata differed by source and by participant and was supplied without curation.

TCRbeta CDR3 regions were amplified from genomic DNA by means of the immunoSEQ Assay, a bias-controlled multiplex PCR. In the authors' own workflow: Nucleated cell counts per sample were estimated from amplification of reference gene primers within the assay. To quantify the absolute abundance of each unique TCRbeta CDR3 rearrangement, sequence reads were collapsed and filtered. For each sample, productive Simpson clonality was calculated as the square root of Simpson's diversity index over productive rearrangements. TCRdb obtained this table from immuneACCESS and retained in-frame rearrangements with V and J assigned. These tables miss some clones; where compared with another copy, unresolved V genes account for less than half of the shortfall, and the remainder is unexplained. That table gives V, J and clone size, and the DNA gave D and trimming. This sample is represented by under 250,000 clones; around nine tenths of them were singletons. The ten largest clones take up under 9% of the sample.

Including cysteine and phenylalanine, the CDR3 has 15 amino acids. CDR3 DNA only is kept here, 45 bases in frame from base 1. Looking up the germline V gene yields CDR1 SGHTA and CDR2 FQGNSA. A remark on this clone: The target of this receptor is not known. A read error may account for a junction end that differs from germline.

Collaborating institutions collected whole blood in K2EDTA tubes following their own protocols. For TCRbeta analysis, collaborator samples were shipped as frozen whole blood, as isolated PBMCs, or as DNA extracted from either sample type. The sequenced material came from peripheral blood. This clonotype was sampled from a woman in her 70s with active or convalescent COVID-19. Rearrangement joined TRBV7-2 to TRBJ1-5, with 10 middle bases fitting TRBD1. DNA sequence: TGTGCCAGCAGTTTAGGACAGGGGGATAGACAGCCCCAGCATTTT. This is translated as CASSLGQGDRQPQHF.